These T cell receptor beta chains were read from a single sample in a study of blood T cell repertoires in COVID-19. Repertoires were generated with immunoSEQ multiplex PCR, while TCRdb's copy carries only in-frame clones and drops some. The sample lists 100,000 to 150,000 clones; less than 90% were seen once. The specimen was peripheral blood. Receptors originate from a woman over 75 with acute or convalescent COVID-19. CDR3s include the opening cysteine and the closing phenylalanine or tryptophan. The D gene is left open where the match is weak. Size is omitted from some rows. Given values are once, few, many or a class for expanded clones.

abundance: -; v_gene: TRBV2; j_gene: TRBJ1-1; d_gene: -; CDR3nt: TGTGCCAGCAGTAGACAGGTCCGGGACACTGAAGCTTTCTTT; CDR3aa: CASSRQVRDTEAFF
abundance: -; v_gene: TRBV4-1; j_gene: TRBJ2-2; d_gene: -; CDR3nt: TGCGCCAGCAGCCAAGAGGAGGCCGGGGAGCTGTTTTTT; CDR3aa: CASSQEEAGELFF
abundance: -; v_gene: TRBV18; j_gene: TRBJ2-5; d_gene: TRBD2; CDR3nt: TGTGCCAGCTCACCCGGACTAGCGAACCAAGAGACCCAGTACTTC; CDR3aa: CASSPGLANQETQYF
abundance: -; v_gene: TRBV27; j_gene: TRBJ1-5; d_gene: -; CDR3nt: TGTGCCAGCAGTGGGTTTGGTCAAGGGGATCAGCCCCAGCATTTT; CDR3aa: CASSGFGQGDQPQHF
abundance: -; v_gene: TRBV5-5; j_gene: TRBJ1-2; d_gene: -; CDR3nt: TGTGCCAGCAGCTTGATTGGCAGTGGAGGTGATGGCTACACCTTC; CDR3aa: CASSLIGSGGDGYTF
abundance: few; v_gene: TRBV10-1; j_gene: TRBJ1-2; d_gene: -; CDR3nt: TGCGCCAGCAGTGAAGCCGGGACATATGGCTACACCTTC; CDR3aa: CASSEAGTYGYTF
abundance: -; v_gene: TRBV9; j_gene: TRBJ1-5; d_gene: TRBD1; CDR3nt: TGTGCCAGCAGCGTAGGGGACAGGGGGCTTCAGCCCCAGCATTTT; CDR3aa: CASSVGDRGLQPQHF
abundance: -; v_gene: TRBV6-1; j_gene: TRBJ1-3; d_gene: -; CDR3nt: TGTGCCAGCAGTGAGCAAAGACCGGGAGGTTCTGGAAACACCATATATTTT; CDR3aa: CASSEQRPGGSGNTIYF
abundance: once; v_gene: TRBV6-5; j_gene: TRBJ1-2; d_gene: -; CDR3nt: TGTGCCAGCAGACCCGGGGGGGGGCAGGGTTTTGGCTACACCTTC; CDR3aa: CASRPGGGQGFGYTF
abundance: -; v_gene: TRBV6-6; j_gene: TRBJ1-2; d_gene: -; CDR3nt: TGTGCCAGCAGCAATAACCTATACAACTATGGCTACACCTTC; CDR3aa: CASSNNLYNYGYTF
abundance: -; v_gene: TRBV11-2; j_gene: TRBJ1-1; d_gene: -; CDR3nt: TGTGCCAGCAGCTCAGGGGAGGGCACTGAAGCTTTCTTT; CDR3aa: CASSSGEGTEAFF
abundance: -; v_gene: TRBV15; j_gene: TRBJ1-5; d_gene: -; CDR3nt: TGTGCCACCAGCAGAGATCTAACAGAACAGCCCCAGCATTTT; CDR3aa: CATSRDLTEQPQHF
abundance: -; v_gene: TRBV19; j_gene: TRBJ2-1; d_gene: -; CDR3nt: TGTGCCAGTAGTCCCCAGGGTGGGGGCATCTACAATGAGCAGTTCTTC; CDR3aa: CASSPQGGGIYNEQFF
abundance: -; v_gene: TRBV18; j_gene: TRBJ2-3; d_gene: -; CDR3nt: TGTGCCAGCTCACTCCCGGGAACAGATACGCAGTATTTT; CDR3aa: CASSLPGTDTQYF
abundance: -; v_gene: TRBV6-4; j_gene: TRBJ1-6; d_gene: -; CDR3nt: TGTGCCAGCAGTGACGAGGAGGGCTACCCTAATTCACCCCTCCACTTT; CDR3aa: CASSDEEGYPNSPLHF
abundance: -; v_gene: TRBV5-1; j_gene: TRBJ2-3; d_gene: TRBD2; CDR3nt: TGCGCCAGCAGCTCACCGGGACTAGCGGGGATCCCTAGCACAGATACGCAGTATTTT; CDR3aa: CASSSPGLAGIPSTDTQYF
abundance: -; v_gene: TRBV14; j_gene: TRBJ1-1; d_gene: -; CDR3nt: TGTGCCAGCTCCCCACAGGCAGCTGAAGCTTTCTTT; CDR3aa: CASSPQAAEAFF
abundance: -; v_gene: TRBV7-9; j_gene: TRBJ2-3; d_gene: TRBD2; CDR3nt: TGTGCCAGCAGCTTAGGGGCGGGGGGCGTAGATACGCAGTATTTT; CDR3aa: CASSLGAGGVDTQYF